This T cell receptor (beta chain) stems from a study of blood T cell repertoires in COVID-19. J gave up 6 bases and V 4 bases, and 11 bases lay outside the gene matches. The CDR3 is 15 residues long. Looked up from germline, CDR1 is KGHSH and CDR2 is LQKENI. Under the authors' procedure: Cell counts per sample came from amplifying reference gene primers. The protocol was immunoSEQ multiplex PCR, while the TCRdb copy is restricted to in-frame clones and leaves out a portion. That table furnishes V, J and clone size, whereas the DNA furnished D and trimming. The table has 65,000 to 75,000 clones, approximately 87% seen once. This clone was picked up one time.

The material sequenced was peripheral blood. This clonotype was sampled from a man aged 45-60 years with active COVID-19. The chain joins TRBV18 to TRBJ2-7, with 8 bases lining up with TRBD2. For the CDR3, the DNA is TGTGCCAGCTCACTGTCCAGCGGGAGTTTTACCGAGCAGTACTTC. Its protein is CASSLSSGSFTEQYF.